This entry features one T cell receptor beta chain sequence. This record belongs to a study of shared T cell receptors in the human thymus. CDR1 is MNHEY and CDR2 is SMNVEV in the germline V gene (reference sequence). The CDR3 extends over 15 amino acids. The trim removed 4 bases at V and 0 bases at J, leaving 3 bases unmatched. The method was immunoSEQ multiplex PCR; TCRdb's version includes in-frame clones alone and lacks a portion of them. The sample has 500,000 to 550,000 clones; 70% to 80% are singletons. The sample was also reused in another study, on human thymus T cells. That work contributes: Corrective heart surgery yielded the resections from which the thymus tissue came. Repertoires sampled from thymus and blood appeared biased in V and J gene usage. Thymic repertoires of unrelated individuals were reported in related research to overlap highly.

The chain couples TRBV27 to TRBJ2-1; the match to TRBD1 covers 7 bases. Sequencing was performed on thymocytes. The TCR sequence derives from a boy younger than two with a congenital heart defect. Written as DNA, the CDR3 is TGTGCCAGCAGTTGCCGACAGGGCTCCTACAATGAGCAGTTCTTC. Protein sequence: CASSCRQGSYNEQFF.